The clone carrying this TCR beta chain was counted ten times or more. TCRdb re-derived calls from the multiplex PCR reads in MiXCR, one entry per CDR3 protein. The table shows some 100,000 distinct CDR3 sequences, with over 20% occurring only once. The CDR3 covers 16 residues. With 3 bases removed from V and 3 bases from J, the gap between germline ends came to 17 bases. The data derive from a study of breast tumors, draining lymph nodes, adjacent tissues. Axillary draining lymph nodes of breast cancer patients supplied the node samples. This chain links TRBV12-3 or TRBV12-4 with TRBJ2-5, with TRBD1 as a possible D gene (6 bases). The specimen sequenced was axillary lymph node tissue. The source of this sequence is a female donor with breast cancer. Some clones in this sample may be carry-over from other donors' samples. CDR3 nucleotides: TGTGCCAGCAGTTTGAGACAGGCTACTTTAAAAGAGACCCAGTACTTC. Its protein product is CASSLRQATLKETQYF.